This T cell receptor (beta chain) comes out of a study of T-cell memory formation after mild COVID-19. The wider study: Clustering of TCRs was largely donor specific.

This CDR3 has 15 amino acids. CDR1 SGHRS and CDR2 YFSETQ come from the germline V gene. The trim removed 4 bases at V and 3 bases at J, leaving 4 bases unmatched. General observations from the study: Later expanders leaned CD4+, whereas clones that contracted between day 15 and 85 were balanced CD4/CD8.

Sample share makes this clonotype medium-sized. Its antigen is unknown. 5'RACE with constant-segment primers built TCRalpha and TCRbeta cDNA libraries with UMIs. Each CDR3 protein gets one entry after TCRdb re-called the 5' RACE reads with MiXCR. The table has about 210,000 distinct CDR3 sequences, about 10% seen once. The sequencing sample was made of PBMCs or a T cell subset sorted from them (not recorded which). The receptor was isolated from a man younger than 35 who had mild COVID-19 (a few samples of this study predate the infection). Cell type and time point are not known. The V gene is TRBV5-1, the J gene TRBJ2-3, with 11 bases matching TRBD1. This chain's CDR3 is CASSPGTGGTDTQYF. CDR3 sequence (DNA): TGCGCCAGCAGCCCCGGGACAGGGGGGACAGATACGCAGTATTTT.